These T cell receptor beta chains were read from a single sample in a study of blood T cell repertoires in COVID-19. Clones were sequenced by immunoSEQ multiplex PCR, and TCRdb holds only the in-frame ones, with some missing. The data hold about 90,000 clones, with approximately 78% observed a single time. Sequencing used peripheral blood. The receptors come from a human donor in a cohort sampled during active COVID-19. The CDR3 runs from the conserved cysteine through the conserved F or W. The D gene is left open where the match is weak. Clone size appears in some rows only: once, few, many, or a class for an expanded clone.

CDR3 DNA: TGTGCCAGCAGTTCACAGGGCTATAGCAATCAGCCCCAGCATTTT; CDR3 protein: CASSSQGYSNQPQHF; clone size: -; J gene: TRBJ1-5; V gene: TRBV27; D gene: -
CDR3 DNA: TGTGCCAGCAGCTTGAGACAGGTATACAACTATGGCTACACCTTC; CDR3 protein: CASSLRQVYNYGYTF; clone size: -; J gene: TRBJ1-2; V gene: TRBV5-6; D gene: -
CDR3 DNA: TGTGCCAGCAGCTCCCCGGCGGTACGTGAAAAACTGTTTTTT; CDR3 protein: CASSSPAVREKLFF; clone size: -; J gene: TRBJ1-4; V gene: TRBV6-2/TRBV6-3; D gene: -
CDR3 DNA: TGTGCCAGCAGCCCCACCCCGCAGGGAAACTATGGCTACACCTTC; CDR3 protein: CASSPTPQGNYGYTF; clone size: -; J gene: TRBJ1-2; V gene: TRBV4-2; D gene: -
CDR3 DNA: TGTGCCAGCAGGCGTCCACAGGGCCTCTCTAGGGGCTACACCTTC; CDR3 protein: CASRRPQGLSRGYTF; clone size: few; J gene: TRBJ1-2; V gene: TRBV6-5; D gene: -
CDR3 DNA: TGTGCCAGCAGACCGACAGGGGGAAACTATGGCTACACCTTC; CDR3 protein: CASRPTGGNYGYTF; clone size: -; J gene: TRBJ1-2; V gene: TRBV27; D gene: TRBD1
CDR3 DNA: TGTGCCAGCCAGGCGGGGTACACTGAAGCTTTCTTT; CDR3 protein: CASQAGYTEAFF; clone size: -; J gene: TRBJ1-1; V gene: TRBV28; D gene: -
CDR3 DNA: TGTGCCAGCAGCTTAGTGGGACTAGACGTAGAGGAGCTGTTTTTT; CDR3 protein: CASSLVGLDVEELFF; clone size: -; J gene: TRBJ2-2; V gene: TRBV11-2; D gene: TRBD2
CDR3 DNA: TGTGCCAGCAGCAGTACCGGGACAGGGGGCCGGAAACTGTTTTTT; CDR3 protein: CASSSTGTGGRKLFF; clone size: -; J gene: TRBJ1-4; V gene: TRBV7-9; D gene: TRBD1
CDR3 DNA: TGTGCCAGCAGTGATACCGGGGGTAGGGAGACCCAGTACTTC; CDR3 protein: CASSDTGGRETQYF; clone size: -; J gene: TRBJ2-5; V gene: TRBV2; D gene: -
CDR3 DNA: TGTGCCAGCAGCACCCGCCGCGGCGGGTTGCGGGACGAGCAGTACTTC; CDR3 protein: CASSTRRGGLRDEQYF; clone size: -; J gene: TRBJ2-7; V gene: TRBV13; D gene: -
CDR3 DNA: TGCGCCAGCAGCATGTGGACTAGAAATGCCTACAATGAGCAGTTCTTC; CDR3 protein: CASSMWTRNAYNEQFF; clone size: few; J gene: TRBJ2-1; V gene: TRBV5-1; D gene: TRBD2
CDR3 DNA: TGTGCCAGCAGCTTAGAGATTAGCGGGGGGACTAAAGAGACCCAGTACTTC; CDR3 protein: CASSLEISGGTKETQYF; clone size: -; J gene: TRBJ2-5; V gene: TRBV7-9; D gene: TRBD2
CDR3 DNA: TGTGCCAGCAGCTTGGGTATTAGTTACGAGCAGTACTTC; CDR3 protein: CASSLGISYEQYF; clone size: -; J gene: TRBJ2-7; V gene: TRBV5-6; D gene: -
CDR3 DNA: TGTGCCAGTAGTATAGGCCAGGGTAGCTACGAGCAGTACTTC; CDR3 protein: CASSIGQGSYEQYF; clone size: -; J gene: TRBJ2-7; V gene: TRBV19; D gene: -
CDR3 DNA: TGTGCCAGCAGCTTGGGCCGGGACAGGGGTTTTGAAGCTTTCTTT; CDR3 protein: CASSLGRDRGFEAFF; clone size: -; J gene: TRBJ1-1; V gene: TRBV5-4; D gene: TRBD1
CDR3 DNA: TGTGCCAGCACTCTTACAGGGAACGACTATGGCTACACCTTC; CDR3 protein: CASTLTGNDYGYTF; clone size: -; J gene: TRBJ1-2; V gene: TRBV7-9; D gene: -
CDR3 DNA: TGCGCCAGCAGCCCTAGGGAGGGGCACTATGGCTACACCTTC; CDR3 protein: CASSPREGHYGYTF; clone size: -; J gene: TRBJ1-2; V gene: TRBV4-1; D gene: -
CDR3 DNA: TGCGCCAGCAGGGAGTTGCTCTCCTACAATGAGCAGTTCTTC; CDR3 protein: CASRELLSYNEQFF; clone size: once; J gene: TRBJ2-1; V gene: TRBV5-1; D gene: -
CDR3 DNA: TGTGCCAGCAGCATAAACCCGCCCTGGCGGAAATCTAACTATGGCTACACCTTC; CDR3 protein: CASSINPPWRKSNYGYTF; clone size: -; J gene: TRBJ1-2; V gene: TRBV21-1; D gene: -
CDR3 DNA: TGTGCCAGCAGTGACCCAGGGCCGAGCAATCAGCCCCAGCATTTT; CDR3 protein: CASSDPGPSNQPQHF; clone size: -; J gene: TRBJ1-5; V gene: TRBV6-1; D gene: -
CDR3 DNA: TGCGCCAGCAGCGGACAGGGAGCTAATGAAAAACTGTTTTTT; CDR3 protein: CASSGQGANEKLFF; clone size: -; J gene: TRBJ1-4; V gene: TRBV5-1; D gene: TRBD1
CDR3 DNA: TGTGCCTGGAGACATGGACAGGGACTAAATAATTCACCCCTCCACTTT; CDR3 protein: CAWRHGQGLNNSPLHF; clone size: -; J gene: TRBJ1-6; V gene: TRBV30; D gene: TRBD1
CDR3 DNA: TGTGCCAGCAGCTTAGACAGCACCGCGACCTATGGCTACACCTTC; CDR3 protein: CASSLDSTATYGYTF; clone size: once; J gene: TRBJ1-2; V gene: TRBV7-8; D gene: -
CDR3 DNA: TGCAGCGGTGAGGACACCTTCACAGATACGCAGTATTTT; CDR3 protein: CSGEDTFTDTQYF; clone size: few; J gene: TRBJ2-3; V gene: TRBV29-1; D gene: -
CDR3 DNA: TGTGCCAGCACCCCTCCGGGTGAGACCCAGTACTTC; CDR3 protein: CASTPPGETQYF; clone size: -; J gene: TRBJ2-5; V gene: TRBV28; D gene: -
CDR3 DNA: TGCGCCAGCAGCGGAATGGGACAGGGAAGAACCGGGGAGCTGTTTTTT; CDR3 protein: CASSGMGQGRTGELFF; clone size: -; J gene: TRBJ2-2; V gene: TRBV5-1; D gene: TRBD1
CDR3 DNA: TGTGCCAGCAGCCCTCATGGGTACAGGGATGACGAGCAGTACTTC; CDR3 protein: CASSPHGYRDDEQYF; clone size: few; J gene: TRBJ2-7; V gene: TRBV7-6; D gene: -
CDR3 DNA: TGTGCCAGCAGCGAAATAAGGGACAGACAACTGTTTTTT; CDR3 protein: CASSEIRDRQLFF; clone size: -; J gene: TRBJ1-4; V gene: TRBV7-9; D gene: TRBD1
CDR3 DNA: TGTGCCATCAGTGAGCAGGGGGCAGACATTCAGTACTTC; CDR3 protein: CAISEQGADIQYF; clone size: -; J gene: TRBJ2-4; V gene: TRBV10-3; D gene: TRBD1